A single sample is the source of the 13 T cell receptor beta chains below, sequenced in a study of cytomegalovirus exposure and HLA in healthy donors. In the PCR, 60 Vbeta and 13 Jbeta primers were used. Some clones are missing from TCRdb's copy, which holds only in-frame ones; the method was immunoSEQ multiplex PCR. In the table there are about 120,000 clones, 63% of which are singletons. Sequencing was performed on PBMCs. The receptors were gathered from a man aged 40-49 years in good health and CMV-seropositive.

The chain combines TRBV5-1 with TRBJ2-5, with D uncertain. Germline V CDR1 and CDR2: SGHRS, YFSETQ. V dropped 0 bases and J dropped 5 bases, with 8 bases sitting between them. CDR3 length: 13 amino acids. The CDR3: CASSLGDRETQYF. CDR3 bases: TGCGCCAGCAGCTTGGGCGATCGGGAGACCCAGTACTTC.

This clone was found a few times. The rearrangement joins TRBV2 to TRBJ1-4; weak D call: TRBD1 (6 bases). The ends were cut back, 7 bases at V and 0 bases at J, with 15 bases in the middle. The CDR3 contains 16 residues. The V gene's germline CDR1 is SNHLY and CDR2 FYNNEI. The CDR3 DNA is TGTGCCAGCATAGAACAGGGAGTTGCAACTAATGAAAAACTGTTTTTT. This sequence encodes CASIEQGVATNEKLFF.

The V and J genes are TRBV12-5 and TRBJ2-5; 8 bases line up with TRBD2. With V trimmed by 5 bases and J by 5 bases, 4 bases remained unmatched. The CDR3 contains 13 residues. Germline assignment: CDR1 LGHNT and CDR2 FRNRAP. The CDR3, as DNA: TGTGCTAGTGGTCCAAGCGGGGGTGAGACCCAGTACTTC. Amino acids: CASGPSGGETQYF.

V gene TRBV15 combines with J gene TRBJ2-5; 9 positions match TRBD1. The J call may be wrong; the DNA end is better matched by TRBJ2-7. CDR3 length: 15 residues. Germline V CDR1 and CDR2: LNHNV, YYDKDF (reference sequence). CDR3 nucleotide sequence: TGTGCCACCAGCAGACCGGGACAGGGCCTCTACGAGCAGTACTTC. This gives the protein CATSRPGQGLYEQYF.

The J gene is TRBJ2-3, the V gene TRBV4-2, with 12 bases that match TRBD2. V shed 6 bases, J shed 4 bases, and the junction held 8 bases outside the gene matches. The CDR3 has 16 residues. Germline-derived CDR1 and CDR2 are LGHNA and YNFKEQ. The CDR3: CASSPRLAGVPDTQYF. DNA of the CDR3: TGTGCCAGCAGTCCCCGACTAGCGGGAGTCCCAGATACGCAGTATTTT.

J is TRBJ2-3 and V is TRBV7-9, with D maybe TRBD1 (6 bases). V was pared by 5 bases and J by 4 bases, with 16 bases between. The CDR3 loop spans 15 amino acids. CDR1 is SEHNR, CDR2 FQNEAQ, per germline (reference sequence). Here the CDR3 DNA reads TGTGCCAGCAGCCCCTGGACAGATAGCCCAGATACGCAGTATTTT. This codes for CASSPWTDSPDTQYF.

The chain combines TRBV7-2 with TRBJ2-5; the D gene is possibly TRBD1 (6 bases). CDR1 is SGHTA and CDR2 is FQGNSA in the germline V gene. There are 15 residues in the CDR3. Trimming took off 4 bases at V and 1 base at J, with 13 bases between the two ends. The CDR3 spells CASSSNGQSQETQYF. CDR3 coding DNA: TGTGCCAGCAGCTCGAACGGACAGTCCCAAGAGACCCAGTACTTC.

This rearrangement joins TRBV6-1 to TRBJ1-3; D possibly corresponds to TRBD1 (6 bases). Per germline, CDR1 MNHNS and CDR2 SASEGT. There are 16 residues in the CDR3. Trimming left V 3 bases short and J 0 bases short, with 12 bases between. DNA for the CDR3: TGTGCCAGCAGTGATACAGGGCCAAGCTCTGGAAACACCATATATTTT. It codes for CASSDTGPSSGNTIYF.

The chain carries TRBV14 and TRBJ2-3, with TRBD1 as a possible D gene (6 bases). The CDR3 covers 15 residues. V gave up 1 base and J gave up 2 bases, with 10 bases separating them. Per the germline V gene, CDR1 is SGHDN and CDR2 is FVKESK. CDR3 sequence: CASSQGQAHTDTQYF. The CDR3, as DNA: TGTGCCAGCAGCCAAGGACAGGCCCACACAGATACGCAGTATTTT. Full variable domain (rest looked up from reference TRBV14 and TRBJ2-3): EAGVTQFPSHSVIEKGQTVTLRCDPISGHDNLYWYRRVMGKEIKFLLHFVKESKQDESGMPNNRFLAERTGGTYSTLKVQPAELEDSGVYFCASSQGQAHTDTQYFGPGTRLTVL.

The sample holds a few counts of this clone. The rearrangement links TRBV11-2 to TRBJ2-1; 8 positions match TRBD1. With V trimmed by 6 bases and J by 0 bases, 4 bases remained unmatched. Germline values: CDR1 SGHAT, CDR2 FQNNGV. This CDR3 contains 15 residues. As DNA, the CDR3 is TGTGCCAGCAGGGACGGGACAGGCTCCTACAATGAGCAGTTCTTC. Its translation: CASRDGTGSYNEQFF.

This chain connects TRBV11-2 to TRBJ1-2; D is unresolved. Trimming left V 1 base short and J 1 base short, with 10 bases between. CDR3 size: 15 residues. CDR1 and CDR2 from the germline V gene are SGHAT and FQNNGV. This CDR3 reads CASSLAEGINYGYTF. The CDR3 coding sequence is TGTGCCAGCAGCTTAGCGGAGGGAATTAACTATGGCTACACCTTC.

This sequence joins TRBV27 and TRBJ2-7; maybe TRBD1 (6 bases). CDR1 and CDR2 from the germline V gene are MNHEY and SMNVEV (reference sequence). The CDR3 runs 14 residues. V dropped 6 bases and J dropped 2 bases, with 14 bases sitting between them. The CDR3 protein is CASSPATGTYEQYF. For the CDR3, the DNA is TGTGCCAGCAGCCCTGCCACAGGGACCTACGAGCAGTACTTC.

This chain joins TRBV7-8 and TRBJ2-5; 11 bases line up with TRBD1. Looked up from germline, CDR1 is SGHVS and CDR2 is FQNEAQ. CDR3 length: 16 amino acids. V was pared by 0 bases and J by 5 bases, with 5 bases of the junction left unmatched. CDR3 residues: CASSLAGTGGRETQYF. CDR3 nucleotide sequence: TGTGCCAGCAGCTTAGCGGGGACAGGGGGACGGGAGACCCAGTACTTC.